This T cell receptor beta chain was identified in a study of T-cell memory formation after mild COVID-19. Study in general: Largely, the TCR clusters proved donor specific.

Broader study findings: The CD4+ clones that contracted clustered mainly within CM and EM, and the CD8+ clones concentrated in EMRA. Pre-infection memory showed some responding clones, and this suggested that cross-reactive memory joined.

One entry per CDR3 protein results from TCRdb running MiXCR on the 5' RACE reads. The repertoire has some 150,000 distinct CDR3 sequences, about 23% of them found once; the top ten carry approximately 25%. The CDR3 is 21 residues long. Germline CDR1 is SEHNR and CDR2 is FQNEAQ (reference sequence). Trimming left V 0 bases short and J 0 bases short, with 24 bases between. This clonotype was seen only a few times. The antigen is not known. Source material: PBMCs or a T cell subset sorted from them (not recorded which). The chain joins TRBV7-9 to TRBJ2-1; the D gene is possibly TRBD2 (7 bases). The TCR comes from an adult woman who had mild COVID-19 (a few samples of this study predate the infection). Cell type and time point are not known. For the CDR3, the DNA is TGTGCCAGCAGCTTAGCGCTGTTCGTGGCGGGGGACACCAGCTCCTACAATGAGCAGTTCTTC. This translates into CASSLALFVAGDTSSYNEQFF.